This TCR beta chain was documented in a study of ipilimumab plus nivolumab after autologous stem cell transplantation. Overall study: DLBCL patients had primary refractory or relapsed disease.

Ipilimumab, 1 mg/kg, started 14 to 28 days after autologous transplant. This clone was seen only once. Sequencing was performed with immunoSEQ multiplex PCR; in TCRdb, only in-frame clones are kept and a portion is missing. The table records fewer than 85,000 clones, 83% of them present only once. The specimen was PBMCs, collected in a trial of ipilimumab plus nivolumab as post-transplant consolidation. The clonotype was recovered from a male donor with diffuse large B-cell lymphoma.

The DNA for the CDR3 is TGCGCCAGCAGCTTGGTTGGCCAGACGAACACTGAAGCTTTCTTT. It yields the protein CASSLVGQTNTEAFF. J is TRBJ1-1 and V is TRBV5-1; D is undetermined. This CDR3 spans 15 amino acids. Trimming cost V 0 bases and J 1 base, with 10 bases left between them. The germline V gene has CDR1 SGHRS and CDR2 YFSETQ.